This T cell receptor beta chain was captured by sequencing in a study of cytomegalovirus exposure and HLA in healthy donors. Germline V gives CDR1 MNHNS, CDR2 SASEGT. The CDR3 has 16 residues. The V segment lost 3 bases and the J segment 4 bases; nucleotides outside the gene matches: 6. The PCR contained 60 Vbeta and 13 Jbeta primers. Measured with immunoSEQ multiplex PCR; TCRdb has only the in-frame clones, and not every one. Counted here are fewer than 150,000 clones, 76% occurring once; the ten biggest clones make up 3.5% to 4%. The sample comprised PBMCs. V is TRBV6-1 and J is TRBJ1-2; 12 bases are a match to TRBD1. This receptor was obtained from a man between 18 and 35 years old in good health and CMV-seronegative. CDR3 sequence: CASSDRDRGHGYGYTF. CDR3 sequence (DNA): TGTGCCAGCAGTGATAGGGACAGGGGGCACGGCTATGGCTACACCTTC.